This T cell receptor beta chain was recovered during a study of HIV-infected patients and healthy controls. This clonotype was counted many times. Per germline, CDR1 SNHLY and CDR2 FYNNEI. The CDR3 consists of 15 residues. V was clipped by 6 bases and J by 2 bases; unmatched bases: 7. In TCRdb, the 5' RACE reads were re-called with MiXCR into one record per CDR3 protein. The data show some 67,000 distinct CDR3 sequences, 16% seen once. The V call is TRBV2, the J call TRBJ1-3; 7 bases fit TRBD1. The sequence was obtained from a human donor in good health. The sample consisted of CD4+ T cells from blood. CDR3 sequence (DNA): TGTGCCAGCAGCACCGACAGGGTAGCTGGAAACACCATATATTTT. This codes for CASSTDRVAGNTIYF.